One T cell receptor beta chain is described in this entry. The antigen is unknown. This entry belongs to a study of cytomegalovirus exposure and HLA in healthy donors. Study information: Some 85 million unique TCRs from HLA-typed donors were held in an early data release.

Germline V CDR1 and CDR2: SGHNT, YENEEA. The trim removed 5 bases at V and 7 bases at J, leaving 7 bases unmatched. This CDR3 has 13 residues. The PCR had 60 Vbeta and 13 Jbeta primers. Generated by immunoSEQ multiplex PCR, the TCRdb table keeps only in-frame clones and is missing some. This sample's clone table lists around 76,000 clones. Study-wide findings and caveats: V- and J-gene trimming in TCR beta was tied to a missense DCLRE1C variant by an analysis performed later. In an earlier analysis, productive rearrangement rates for most beta V segments clustered near 90% or 30%.

V and J are TRBV11-3 and TRBJ2-7; 8 bases fit TRBD2. Input material: PBMCs. This TCR was recovered from a woman between 55 and 75 years old in good health and CMV-seronegative. CDR3 coding DNA: TGTGCCAGCAGCCACGGGAGGGAACGGGAGCAGTACTTC. The encoded protein is CASSHGREREQYF.